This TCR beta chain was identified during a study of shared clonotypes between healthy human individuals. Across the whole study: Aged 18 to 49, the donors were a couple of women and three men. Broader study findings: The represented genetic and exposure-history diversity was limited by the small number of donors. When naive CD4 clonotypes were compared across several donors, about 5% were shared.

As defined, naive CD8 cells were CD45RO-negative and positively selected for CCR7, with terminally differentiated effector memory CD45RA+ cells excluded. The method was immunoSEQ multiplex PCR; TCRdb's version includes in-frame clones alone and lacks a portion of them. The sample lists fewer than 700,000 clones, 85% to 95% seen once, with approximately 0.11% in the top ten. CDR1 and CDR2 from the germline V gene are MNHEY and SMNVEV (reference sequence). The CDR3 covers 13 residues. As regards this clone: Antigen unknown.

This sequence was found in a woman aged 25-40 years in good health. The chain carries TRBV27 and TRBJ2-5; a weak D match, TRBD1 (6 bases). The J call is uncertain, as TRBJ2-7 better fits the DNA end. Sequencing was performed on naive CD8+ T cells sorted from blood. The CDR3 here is CASSFGQNYEQYF. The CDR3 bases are TGTGCCAGCAGTTTTGGACAGAACTACGAGCAGTACTTC.